Presented here are 9 T cell receptor beta chains from one specimen sequenced in a study of neoadjuvant nivolumab and ipilimumab in lung cancer. This table comes from immunoSEQ multiplex PCR, and its TCRdb copy is limited to in-frame clones, with some not included. Counted here are 28,000 or so clones, about 83% occurring once; the ten biggest clones make up approximately 5.1%. This sample comprised tumor tissue, obtained after neoadjuvant nivolumab, alone or with ipilimumab, at or shortly before surgery. Every receptor here comes from an adult with non-small cell lung cancer.

The chain uses TRBV29-1 and TRBJ2-1; either TRBD1 or TRBD2 may supply D (5 bases each). Germline lookup yields CDR1 SQVTM and CDR2 ANQGSEA. V shed 0 bases and J shed 9 bases, with 12 bases lying between them. This CDR3 region has 13 residues. This chain's CDR3 is CSVEDLGRTEQFF. DNA for the CDR3: TGCAGCGTTGAAGATCTGGGACGAACTGAGCAGTTCTTC.

This chain joins TRBV30 and TRBJ2-1; D might be TRBD2 (6 bases). This CDR3 spans 16 amino acids. The V and J ends lost 1 base and 2 bases respectively, with 15 bases between them. In germline, CDR1 is GTSNPN, CDR2 SVGIG (reference sequence). Here the CDR3 DNA reads TGTGCCTGGAGTGAGGGACTGAAGCCGGCCTACAATGAGCAGTTCTTC. It specifies CAWSEGLKPAYNEQFF.

The chain links TRBV7-9 to TRBJ1-1; tentative D call: TRBD1 (5 bases). Trimming took off 1 base at V and 2 bases at J, with 8 bases between the two ends. The germline CDR1 and CDR2 sequences are SEHNR and FQNEAQ (reference sequence). The CDR3 contains 14 residues. The CDR3 DNA sequence: TGTGCCAGCAGCTTAGGGGGGATTAACACTGAAGCTTTCTTT. It yields the protein CASSLGGINTEAFF.

This clone came up once. This chain connects TRBV11-3 to TRBJ2-3, with 11 bases identical to TRBD2. Germline V gene lookup returns CDR1 SGHNT and CDR2 YENEEA. J lost 2 bases, V lost 1 base, and 8 bases had no gene match. This CDR3 has 18 residues. CDR3 nucleotide sequence: TGTGCCAGCAGCTTAGTGGCCCCGACTAGCGGGAACACAGATACGCAGTATTTT. Translating gives CASSLVAPTSGNTDTQYF.

The chain has TRBV7-2 and TRBJ2-1; 13 bases are shared with TRBD2. V shed 2 bases and J 4 bases; nucleotides not matched to a gene: 5. This CDR3 has 17 amino acids. Looked up from germline, CDR1 is SGHTA and CDR2 is FQGNSA. The CDR3 loop is CASSLSSLAGGYNEQFF. The CDR3 DNA follows: TGTGCCAGCAGCTTAAGCTCACTAGCGGGAGGGTACAATGAGCAGTTCTTC.

The gene calls are TRBV19 and TRBJ2-5; 7 positions agree with TRBD2. CDR3 size: 15 residues. J lost 4 bases, V lost 3 bases, and 8 bases had no gene match. Germline lookup yields CDR1 LNHDA and CDR2 SQIVND (reference sequence). The CDR3 loop reads CASSMRWEGGETQYF. DNA of the CDR3: TGTGCCAGTAGTATGAGGTGGGAGGGCGGAGAGACCCAGTACTTC.

This rearrangement joins TRBV2 to TRBJ1-5; D not certain. From germline, CDR1 is SNHLY and CDR2 FYNNEI. This CDR3 contains 15 residues. Trimming shortened V by 2 bases and J by 1 base, and 9 bases separated the two germline ends. The DNA for the CDR3 is TGTGCCAGCAGTGAACAAGATGGGAGCAATCAGCCCCAGCATTTT. Its translation: CASSEQDGSNQPQHF.

The genes are TRBV6-1 and TRBJ2-5; a weak D match, TRBD2 (5 bases). Germline V gene lookup returns CDR1 MNHNS and CDR2 SASEGT. The CDR3 is made up of 14 amino acids. Trimming took 5 bases from V and 5 from J, leaving 15 bases between them. As DNA, the CDR3 is TGTGCCAGCAGTCTTATGAGACCGGGGGAGACCCAGTACTTC. Translated, it gives CASSLMRPGETQYF.

The V call is TRBV28, the J call TRBJ2-3, with D unclear. The CDR3 is 15 amino acids. Germline V gene sequence: CDR1 MDHEN, CDR2 SYDVKM. Trimming left V 3 bases short and J 0 bases short, with 10 bases between. CDR3 nucleotides: TGTGCCAGCAGTTTGGACGTCCCTAGCACAGATACGCAGTATTTT. It yields the protein CASSLDVPSTDTQYF.